This is a list of T cell receptor beta chains from one sample in a study of shared T cell receptors in the human thymus. Measured with immunoSEQ multiplex PCR; TCRdb has only the in-frame clones, and not every one. The table shows under 700,000 clones, with around 82% occurring only once. A further study also used this sample, focusing on human thymus T cells.

The sample taken for sequencing was thymocytes. The receptors derive from a boy less than two years old with a congenital heart defect. CDR3s include the opening cysteine and the closing phenylalanine or tryptophan. D genes are given only for firm matches. Rows give clone size only sometimes, using once, few, many, or a class for an expanded clone.

TRBV9	TRBD1	TRBJ1-1	NA	TGTGCCAGCAGCGTCCGGACAGGGGGCTCGGACACTGAAGCTTTCTTT	CASSVRTGGSDTEAFF
TRBV6-1	NA	TRBJ1-5	few	TGTGCCAGCAGCGAGGACCCGGGAAATCAGCCCCAGCATTTT	CASSEDPGNQPQHF
TRBV28	TRBD1	TRBJ1-2	few	TGTGCCAGCACCCCCCCGCCCCAGGGGGCGGGTGGGAATGGCTACACCTTC	CASTPPPQGAGGNGYTF
TRBV30	TRBD1	TRBJ1-4	NA	TGTGCCTGGAGGGGGACAGGGGATGAAAAACTGTTTTTT	CAWRGTGDEKLFF
TRBV14	TRBD1	TRBJ2-2	NA	TGTGCCAGCAGCCAAGATGCGGACCGCAGGGGGCAGTGGACCGGGGAGCTGTTTTTT	CASSQDADRRGQWTGELFF
TRBV6-5	NA	TRBJ2-1	NA	TGTGCCTGCCGGGACAAAGTTTACAATGAGCAGTTCTTC	CACRDKVYNEQFF
TRBV6-5	TRBD1	TRBJ1-6	NA	TGTGCCAGCATGATCGGGACAGGAAATTCACCCCTCCACTTT	CASMIGTGNSPLHF
TRBV29-1	TRBD2	TRBJ2-7	NA	TGCAGCGCCACCGGGGGGAGCGGGTACGAGCAGTACTTC	CSATGGSGYEQYF
TRBV5-5	TRBD2	TRBJ2-7	NA	TGTGCCAGCAGTCCCAGCGGGAGGGTCGGGGAGCAGTACTTC	CASSPSGRVGEQYF
TRBV4-3	NA	TRBJ1-3	NA	TGCGCCAGCAGCCAAGACGGGGAACCTGGAAACACCATATATTTT	CASSQDGEPGNTIYF
TRBV5-4	TRBD1	TRBJ1-2	NA	TGTGCCAGCAGCTGGACAGGGCATGACTACACCTTC	CASSWTGHDYTF
TRBV9	TRBD2	TRBJ2-7	NA	TGTGCCAGCAGCGTTCACGGGACTAGCGGGAGTTACGAGCAGTACTTC	CASSVHGTSGSYEQYF
TRBV30	TRBD2	TRBJ2-7	NA	TGTGCCTGGAGTGATCCCGGGACTAGCGGGCCAAGCTCCTACGAGCAGTACTTC	CAWSDPGTSGPSSYEQYF
TRBV27	NA	TRBJ2-5	once	TGTGCCAGCAGACATACCCAGGGTTCGGAGACCCAGTACTTC	CASRHTQGSETQYF
TRBV6-4	TRBD2	TRBJ2-1	few	TGTGCCAGCAGTGCCAGGGGACTAGCGGGAGAGGATAAGTTCTTC	CASSARGLAGEDKFF
TRBV28	NA	TRBJ2-7	NA	TGTGCCAGCAGCCCCGGGATATACGAGCAGTACTTC	CASSPGIYEQYF
TRBV18	NA	TRBJ1-2	NA	TGTGCCAGCTCCCCAGGACAGCGACCCAACTATGGCTACACCTTC	CASSPGQRPNYGYTF
TRBV29-1	NA	TRBJ2-1	NA	TGCAGCGTTGAAGACGGGGAAGGCGGGGCCCCCTACAATGAGCAGTTCTTC	CSVEDGEGGAPYNEQFF
TRBV7-9	TRBD1	TRBJ1-2	NA	TGTGCCAGCAGCCCTGGAAAGGGGGCGAGGGTGGATGGCTACACCTTC	CASSPGKGARVDGYTF
TRBV18	TRBD1	TRBJ1-1	NA	TGTGCCAGCTCAGGGGACAGTAAGAACACTGAAGCTTTCTTT	CASSGDSKNTEAFF
TRBV7-2	NA	TRBJ2-7	NA	TGTGCCAGCAGCCCAGGTTTGAACGAGCAGTACTTC	CASSPGLNEQYF
TRBV6-1	TRBD2	TRBJ2-1	NA	TGTGCCAGCAGTGGTAGCGGGAGGGCTGGTATCTTC	CASSGSGRAGIF
TRBV6-1	NA	TRBJ1-5	NA	TGTGCCAGCAGTGATTGGTGGGCAAGCAATCAGCCCCAGCATTTT	CASSDWWASNQPQHF
TRBV30	NA	TRBJ2-5	NA	TGTGCCTGGAGTGTAGGAGGGAGTCATTTTGGGGAGACCCAGTACTTC	CAWSVGGSHFGETQYF
TRBV6-1	TRBD1	TRBJ2-7	few	TGTGCCAGCAGTGGACAGGGAAGCTCCTACGAGCAGTACTTC	CASSGQGSSYEQYF
TRBV25-1	TRBD2	TRBJ2-1	NA	TGTGCCAGCAGTAACCTAGCGGGCTTAGGGGATGAGCAGTTCTTC	CASSNLAGLGDEQFF
TRBV7-9	TRBD1	TRBJ1-4	few	TGTGCCAGCAGCTCCGGAGGGGGCGCCGGAGGAAAACTGTTTTTT	CASSSGGGAGGKLFF